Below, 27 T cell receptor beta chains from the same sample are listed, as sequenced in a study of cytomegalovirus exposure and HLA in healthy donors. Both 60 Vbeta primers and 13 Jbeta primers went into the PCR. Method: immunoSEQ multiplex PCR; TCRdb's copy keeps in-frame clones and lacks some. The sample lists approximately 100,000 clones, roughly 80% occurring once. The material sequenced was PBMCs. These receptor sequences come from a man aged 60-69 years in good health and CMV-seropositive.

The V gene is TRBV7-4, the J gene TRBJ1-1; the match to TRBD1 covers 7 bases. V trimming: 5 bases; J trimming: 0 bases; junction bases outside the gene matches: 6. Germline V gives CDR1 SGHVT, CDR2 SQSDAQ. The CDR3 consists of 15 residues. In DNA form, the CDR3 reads TGTGCCAGCAGCCTCCAGACAGGGTTGAACACTGAAGCTTTCTTT. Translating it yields CASSLQTGLNTEAFF.

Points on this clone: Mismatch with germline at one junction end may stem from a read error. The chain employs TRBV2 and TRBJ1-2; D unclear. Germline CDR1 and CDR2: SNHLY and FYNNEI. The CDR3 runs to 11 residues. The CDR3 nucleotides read TGTGCCAGCAGTGAAGCGGCCGAAGAGGCCTTC. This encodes CASSEAAEEAF.

CDR3 amino acids: CASSATVTDTQYF. In DNA, the CDR3 is TGTGCCAGCAGCGCGACAGTCACAGATACGCAGTATTTT. V gene TRBV5-6 combines with J gene TRBJ2-3; D is perhaps TRBD1 (5 bases). CDR3 length equals 13 residues. Germline V gives CDR1 SGHDT, CDR2 YYEEEE. The germline V and J ends were trimmed by 4 bases and 2 bases, with 8 bases remaining between them.

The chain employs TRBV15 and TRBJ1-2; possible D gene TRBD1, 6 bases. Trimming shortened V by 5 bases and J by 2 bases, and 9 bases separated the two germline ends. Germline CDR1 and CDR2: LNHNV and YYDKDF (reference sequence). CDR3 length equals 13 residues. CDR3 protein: CATSGTGNYGYTF. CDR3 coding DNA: TGTGCCACCAGCGGTACAGGGAACTATGGCTACACCTTC.

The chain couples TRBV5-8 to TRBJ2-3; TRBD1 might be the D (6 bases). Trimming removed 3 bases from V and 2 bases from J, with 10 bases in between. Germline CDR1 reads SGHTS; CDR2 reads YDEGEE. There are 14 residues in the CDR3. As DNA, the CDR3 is TGTGCCAGCAGCTGGGGACAAGCCACAGATACGCAGTATTTT. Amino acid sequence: CASSWGQATDTQYF.

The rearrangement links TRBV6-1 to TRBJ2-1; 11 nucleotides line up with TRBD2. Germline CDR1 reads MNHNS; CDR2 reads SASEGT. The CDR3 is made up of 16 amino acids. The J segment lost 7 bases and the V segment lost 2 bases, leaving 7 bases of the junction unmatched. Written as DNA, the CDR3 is TGTGCCAGCAGTGAAACCCTAGCGGGGGGCCGAAATGAGCAGTTCTTC. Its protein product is CASSETLAGGRNEQFF.

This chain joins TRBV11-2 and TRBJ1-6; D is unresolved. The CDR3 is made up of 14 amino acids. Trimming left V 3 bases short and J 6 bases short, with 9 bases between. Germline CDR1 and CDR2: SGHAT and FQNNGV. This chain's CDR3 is CASSFGRGNSPLHF. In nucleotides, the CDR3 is TGTGCCAGCAGCTTCGGGCGGGGTAATTCACCCCTCCACTTT.

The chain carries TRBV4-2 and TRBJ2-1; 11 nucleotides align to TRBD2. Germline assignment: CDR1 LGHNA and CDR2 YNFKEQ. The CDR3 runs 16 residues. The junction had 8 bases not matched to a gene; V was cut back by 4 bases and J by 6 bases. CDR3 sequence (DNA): TGTGCCAGCAGCCTTGTAGCGGGGGGGCCGGCCAATGAGCAGTTCTTC. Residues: CASSLVAGGPANEQFF.

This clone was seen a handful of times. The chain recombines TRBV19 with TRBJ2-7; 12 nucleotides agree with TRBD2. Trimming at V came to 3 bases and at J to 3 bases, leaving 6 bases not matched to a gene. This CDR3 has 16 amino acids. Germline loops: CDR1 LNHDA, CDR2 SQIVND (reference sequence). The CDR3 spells CASSMIGLAGSYEQYF. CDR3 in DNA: TGTGCCAGTAGTATGATAGGACTAGCGGGGAGCTACGAGCAGTACTTC.

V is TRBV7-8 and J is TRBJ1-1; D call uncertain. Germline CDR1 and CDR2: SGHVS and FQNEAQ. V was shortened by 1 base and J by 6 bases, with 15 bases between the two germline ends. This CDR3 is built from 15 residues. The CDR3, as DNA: TGTGCCAGCAGCTTAGGTCGGGTTGATTTGTCTGAAGCTTTCTTT. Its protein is CASSLGRVDLSEAFF. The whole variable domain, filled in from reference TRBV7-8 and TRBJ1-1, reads GAGVSQSPRYKVAKRGQDVALRCDPISGHVSLFWYQQALGQGPEFLTYFQNEAQLDKSGLPSDRFFAERPEGSVSTLKIQRTQQEDSAVYLCASSLGRVDLSEAFFGQGTRLTVV.

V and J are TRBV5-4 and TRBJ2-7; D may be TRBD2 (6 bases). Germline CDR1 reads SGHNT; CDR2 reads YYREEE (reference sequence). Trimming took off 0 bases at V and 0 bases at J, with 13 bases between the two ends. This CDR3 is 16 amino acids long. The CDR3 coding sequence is TGTGCCAGCAGCTTGGGCGGGGCGCCGAGCTCCTACGAGCAGTACTTC. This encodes CASSLGGAPSSYEQYF. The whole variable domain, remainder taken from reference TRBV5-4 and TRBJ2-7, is ETGVTQSPTHLIKTRGQQVTLRCSSQSGHNTVSWYQQALGQGPQFIFQYYREEENGRGNFPPRFSGLQFPNYSSELNVNALELDDSALYLCASSLGGAPSSYEQYFGPGTRLTVT.

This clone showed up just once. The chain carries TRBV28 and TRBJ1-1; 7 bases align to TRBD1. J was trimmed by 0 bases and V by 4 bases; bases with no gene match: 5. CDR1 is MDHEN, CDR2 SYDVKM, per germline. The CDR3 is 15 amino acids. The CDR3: CASSSAGTVNTEAFF. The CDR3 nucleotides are TGTGCCAGCAGTTCCGCCGGGACAGTGAACACTGAAGCTTTCTTT.

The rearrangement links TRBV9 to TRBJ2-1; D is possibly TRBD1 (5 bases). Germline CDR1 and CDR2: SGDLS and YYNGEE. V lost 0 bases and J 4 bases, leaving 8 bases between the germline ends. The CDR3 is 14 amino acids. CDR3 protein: CASSVATGYNEQFF. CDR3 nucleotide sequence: TGTGCCAGCAGCGTAGCTACAGGATACAATGAGCAGTTCTTC.

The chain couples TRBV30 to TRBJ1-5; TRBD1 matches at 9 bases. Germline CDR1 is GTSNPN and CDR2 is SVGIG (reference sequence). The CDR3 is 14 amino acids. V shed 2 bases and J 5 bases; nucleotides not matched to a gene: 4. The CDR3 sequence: CAWSMGQGDQPQHF. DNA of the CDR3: TGTGCCTGGAGTATGGGACAGGGTGATCAGCCCCAGCATTTT.

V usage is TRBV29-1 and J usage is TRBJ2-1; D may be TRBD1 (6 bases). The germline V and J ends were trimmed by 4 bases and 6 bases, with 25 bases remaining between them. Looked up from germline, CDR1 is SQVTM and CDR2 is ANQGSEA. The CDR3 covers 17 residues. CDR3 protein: CSVATGLTFGTVNEQFF. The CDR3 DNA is TGCAGCGTTGCGACAGGCCTTACCTTTGGTACAGTCAATGAGCAGTTCTTC.

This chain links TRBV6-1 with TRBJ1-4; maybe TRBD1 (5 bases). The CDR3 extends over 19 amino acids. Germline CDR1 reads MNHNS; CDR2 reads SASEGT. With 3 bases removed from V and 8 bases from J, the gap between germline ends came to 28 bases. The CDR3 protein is CASSDLAFILGTTGEKLFF. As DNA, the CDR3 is TGTGCCAGCAGTGATCTGGCATTCATTCTAGGGACTACGGGCGAAAAACTGTTTTTT.

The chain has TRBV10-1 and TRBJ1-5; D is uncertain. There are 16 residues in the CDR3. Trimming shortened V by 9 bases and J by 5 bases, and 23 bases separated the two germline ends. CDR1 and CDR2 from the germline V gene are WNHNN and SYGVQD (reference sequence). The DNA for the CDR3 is TGCGCCAGTCCGATAGTCGACACGGTCGATGATCAGCCCCAGCATTTT. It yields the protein CASPIVDTVDDQPQHF.

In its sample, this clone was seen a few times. CDR3 bases: TGTGCCAGCAGCCGGGACAGGGACCAGCCCCAGCATTTT. Protein product: CASSRDRDQPQHF. The gene calls are TRBV6-6 and TRBJ1-5; TRBD1 agrees at 9 bases. Germline assignment: CDR1 MNHNY and CDR2 SVGAGI (reference sequence). Trimming at V came to 6 bases and at J to 7 bases, leaving 4 bases not matched to a gene. CDR3 length: 13 residues.

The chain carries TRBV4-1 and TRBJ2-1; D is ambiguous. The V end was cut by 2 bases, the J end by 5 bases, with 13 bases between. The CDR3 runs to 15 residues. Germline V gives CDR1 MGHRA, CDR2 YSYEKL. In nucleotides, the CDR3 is TGCGCCAGCAGCCAAACCCGGGTCAGCGACAATGAGCAGTTCTTC. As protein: CASSQTRVSDNEQFF.

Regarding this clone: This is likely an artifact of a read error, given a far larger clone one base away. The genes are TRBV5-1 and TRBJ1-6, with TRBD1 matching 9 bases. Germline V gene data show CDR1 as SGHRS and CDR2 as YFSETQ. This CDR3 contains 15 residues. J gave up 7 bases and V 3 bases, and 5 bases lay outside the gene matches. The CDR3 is CASSSTGGGNSPLHF. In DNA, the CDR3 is TGCGCCAGCAGCTCGACAGGGGGTGGGAATTCACCCCTCCACTTT. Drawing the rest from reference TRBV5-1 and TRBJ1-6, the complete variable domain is KAGVTQTPRYLIKTRGQQVTLSCSPISGHRSVSWYQQTPGQGLQFLFEYFSETQRNKGNFPGRFSGRQFSNSRSEMNVSTLELGDSALYLCASSSTGGGNSPLHFGNGTRLTVT.

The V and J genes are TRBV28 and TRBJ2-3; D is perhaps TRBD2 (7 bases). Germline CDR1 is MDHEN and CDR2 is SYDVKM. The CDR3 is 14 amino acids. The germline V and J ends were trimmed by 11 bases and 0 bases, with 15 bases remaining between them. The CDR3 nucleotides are TGTGCCGCCGGTGCGGGGGCTAGCACAGATACGCAGTATTTT. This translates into CAAGAGASTDTQYF.

Here the CDR3 DNA reads TGTGCCAGCAGCGCAGAGTTCGGGTTGGAGCTGTTTTTT. Translation: CASSAEFGLELFF. This chain links TRBV5-5 with TRBJ2-2; no clear D. The germline V and J ends were trimmed by 4 bases and 10 bases, with 14 bases remaining between them. Germline-derived CDR1 and CDR2 are SGHKS and YYEKEE (reference sequence). The CDR3 consists of 13 residues.

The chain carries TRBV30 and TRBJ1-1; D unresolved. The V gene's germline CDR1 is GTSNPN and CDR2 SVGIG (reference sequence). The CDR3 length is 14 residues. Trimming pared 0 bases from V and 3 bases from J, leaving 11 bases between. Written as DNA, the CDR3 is TGTGCCTGGAGTGTTGCGGGAAGGGACACTGAAGCTTTCTTT. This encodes CAWSVAGRDTEAFF.

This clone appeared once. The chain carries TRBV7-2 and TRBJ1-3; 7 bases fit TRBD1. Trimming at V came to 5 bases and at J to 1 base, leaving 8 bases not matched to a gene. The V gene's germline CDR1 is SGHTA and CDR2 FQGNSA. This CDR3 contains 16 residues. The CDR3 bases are TGTGCCAGCAGCCAGGGACAGACGGCGTCTGGAAACACCATATATTTT. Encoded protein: CASSQGQTASGNTIYF.

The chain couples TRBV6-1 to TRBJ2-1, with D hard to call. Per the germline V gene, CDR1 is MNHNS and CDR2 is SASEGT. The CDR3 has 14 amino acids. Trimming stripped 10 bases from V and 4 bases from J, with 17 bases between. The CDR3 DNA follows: TGTGCCACCAACCCGATCCCAGTTTACAATGAGCAGTTCTTC. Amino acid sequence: CATNPIPVYNEQFF.

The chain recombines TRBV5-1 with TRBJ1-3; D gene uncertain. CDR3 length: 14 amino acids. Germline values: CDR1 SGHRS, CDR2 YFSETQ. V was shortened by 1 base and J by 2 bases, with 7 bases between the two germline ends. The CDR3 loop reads CASSLSGTGNTIYF. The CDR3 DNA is TGCGCCAGCAGCTTGTCCGGGACTGGAAACACCATATATTTT.

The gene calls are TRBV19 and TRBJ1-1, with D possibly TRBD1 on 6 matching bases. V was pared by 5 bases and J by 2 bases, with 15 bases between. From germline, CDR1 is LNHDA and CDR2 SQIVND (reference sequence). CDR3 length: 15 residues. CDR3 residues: CASSANADRNTEAFF. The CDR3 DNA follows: TGTGCCAGTAGTGCGAATGCGGACAGAAACACTGAAGCTTTCTTT.